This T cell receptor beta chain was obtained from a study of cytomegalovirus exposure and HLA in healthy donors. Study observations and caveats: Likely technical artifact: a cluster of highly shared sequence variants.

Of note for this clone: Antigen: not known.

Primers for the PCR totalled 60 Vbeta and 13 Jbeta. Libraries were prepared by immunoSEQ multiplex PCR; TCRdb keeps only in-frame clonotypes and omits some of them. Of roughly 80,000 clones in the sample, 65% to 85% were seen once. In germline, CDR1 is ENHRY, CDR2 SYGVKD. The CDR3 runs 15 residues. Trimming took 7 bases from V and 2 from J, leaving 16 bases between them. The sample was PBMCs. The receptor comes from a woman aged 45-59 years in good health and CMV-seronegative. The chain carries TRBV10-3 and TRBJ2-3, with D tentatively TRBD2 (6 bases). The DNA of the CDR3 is TGTGCCATCAACGAGGGCGGCGGGATCACAGATACGCAGTATTTT. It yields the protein CAINEGGGITDTQYF.